Sequencing of this T cell receptor (beta chain) was carried out in a study of blood T cells in healthy people across ages. Using a J-beta primer mix together with a sample-barcoded 5' primer, a second PCR was run for roughly 6 to 12 cycles. MiXCR, applied by TCRdb to the 5' RACE reads, yields one record per CDR3 protein. The table includes about a million distinct CDR3 sequences, more than 30% detected once. The CDR3 length is 21 residues. J lost 0 bases, V lost 6 bases, and 22 bases had no gene match. From germline, CDR1 is LGHDT and CDR2 YNNKEL (reference sequence). This sequence originates from a man in his late teens or twenties in good health. The chain uses TRBV3-1 and TRBJ2-5; 10 nucleotides align to TRBD2. The sample consisted of blood. The CDR3, as DNA: TGTGCCAGCAGATCTTTCGCCCGGACTAGCGGCTCATACCATCACCAAGAGACCCAGTACTTC. It encodes CASRSFARTSGSYHHQETQYF.